What follows describes a single T cell receptor beta chain. A TCRbeta library incorporating unique molecular identifiers was prepared. TCRdb called the PCR reads again in MiXCR, with one record for every CDR3 protein. Of roughly 610,000 distinct CDR3 sequences listed, roughly a tenth were seen once; the top ten hold less than 5%. This entry is derived from a study of T-cell reconstitution after alpha-beta-depleted transplantation in children. The specimen comprised PBMCs from the stem cell graft donor, sampled from the stem cell graft. The receptor was derived from a human donor who donated a stem cell graft to a child with acute myeloid leukemia.

In DNA, the CDR3 is TGTGCCAGCACTGGATGGAACACTGAAGCTTTCTTT. Translated: CASTGWNTEAFF. The V gene is TRBV7-9, the J gene TRBJ1-1; D not certain. V lost 7 bases to trimming and J lost 1 base, with 7 bases between them. This CDR3 is 12 amino acids long. Germline V gene data show CDR1 as SEHNR and CDR2 as FQNEAQ (reference sequence).